This T cell receptor (beta chain) appears in the sequencing data of a study of blood T cell repertoires in COVID-19. Looking at the study overall: T cells, B-cell-depleted T cells, or PBMCs supplied cDNA or gDNA.

Seattle's enrolled individuals joined amid active infection and were then monitored longitudinally. The CDR3 is 13 amino acids. The germline V gene encodes CDR1 MNHEY and CDR2 SVGAGI. The V segment lost 6 bases and the J segment 4 bases; nucleotides outside the gene matches: 4. Only in-frame clones appear in the TCRdb table, and some are missing; sequencing was by immunoSEQ multiplex PCR. The sample consists of 170,000 or so clones, 75% to 90% of them appearing once. Material: peripheral blood. This clonotype was sampled from a woman in her thirties or forties with COVID-19, enrolled during active disease. The gene calls are TRBV6-5 and TRBJ2-5, with 8 nucleotides matching TRBD1. In DNA, the CDR3 is TGTGCCAGCAGCAACACAGGGGGAGAGACCCAGTACTTC. This sequence encodes CASSNTGGETQYF.